The clone carrying this T cell receptor beta chain was seen only a few times. Germline V gene lookup returns CDR1 MNHNY and CDR2 SVGAGI (reference sequence). V was clipped by 2 bases and J by 6 bases, with 10 bases between them. CDR3 length: 13 residues. These data are taken from a study of blood T cell repertoires in COVID-19. On the study more broadly: There were acute and convalescent COVID-19 samples, and they came from the United States, Italy and Spain. T cells, B-cell-depleted T cells, or PBMCs provided the cDNA or gDNA that served as material.

Source study methods: Amplification of reference gene primers was used by the study to estimate nucleated cell counts. Clones were sequenced by immunoSEQ multiplex PCR, and TCRdb holds only the in-frame ones, with some missing. That table supplies the V and J calls and clone size; D and trimming were determined from the DNA. The table records fewer than 300,000 clones, more than 75% of them present only once. The sequencing input was peripheral blood. This chain connects TRBV6-6 to TRBJ1-1; no firm D call. The sequence was obtained from a woman aged 35 to 49 who had recovered from COVID-19. For the CDR3, the DNA is TGTGCCAGCAGTTACCCCCACGAGGCTGAAGCTTTCTTT. The encoded protein is CASSYPHEAEAFF.